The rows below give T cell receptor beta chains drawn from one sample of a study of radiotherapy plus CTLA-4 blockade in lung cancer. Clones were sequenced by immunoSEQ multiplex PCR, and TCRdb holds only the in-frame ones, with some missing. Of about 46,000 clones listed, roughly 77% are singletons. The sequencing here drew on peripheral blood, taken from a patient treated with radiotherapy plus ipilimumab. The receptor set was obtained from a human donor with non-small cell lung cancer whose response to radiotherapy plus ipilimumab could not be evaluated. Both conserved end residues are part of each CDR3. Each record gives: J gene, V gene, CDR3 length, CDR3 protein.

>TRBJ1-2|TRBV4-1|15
CASSQEGDRGRGYTF
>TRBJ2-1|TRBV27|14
CASTSDRVGDEQFF
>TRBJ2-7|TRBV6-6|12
CAGGASGNEQYF
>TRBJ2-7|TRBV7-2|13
CASSLSGSYEQYF
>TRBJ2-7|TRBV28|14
CASMRSRLTYEQYF
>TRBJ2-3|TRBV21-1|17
CASSKEEEKAGTDTQYF
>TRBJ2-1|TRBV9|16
CASSPKSPYSYNEQFF
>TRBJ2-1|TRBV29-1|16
CSVLTGGAESYNEQFF
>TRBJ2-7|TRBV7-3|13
CASSLTYRDEQYF
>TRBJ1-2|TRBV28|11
CASSVTGKHTF
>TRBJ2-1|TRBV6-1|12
CASRETGGEQFF
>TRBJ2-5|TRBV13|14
CASRPRGGLETQYF
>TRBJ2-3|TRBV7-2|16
CASSLSAGVSSDTQYF
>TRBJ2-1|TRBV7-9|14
CASSLKGVGNEQFF
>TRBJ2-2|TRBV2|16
CASSVRAGANTGELFF
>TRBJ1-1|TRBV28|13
CASTTSPNTEAFF
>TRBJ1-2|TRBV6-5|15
CASSLGGGINYGYTF
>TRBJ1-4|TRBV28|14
CASSLSTTNEKLFF
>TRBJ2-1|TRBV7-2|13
CASSLGIAYEQFF
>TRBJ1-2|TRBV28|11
CASRIGVGYTF
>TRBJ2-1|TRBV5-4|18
CASSLRLAGPNQISEQFF
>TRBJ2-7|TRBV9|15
CASSFLAGDPYEQYF